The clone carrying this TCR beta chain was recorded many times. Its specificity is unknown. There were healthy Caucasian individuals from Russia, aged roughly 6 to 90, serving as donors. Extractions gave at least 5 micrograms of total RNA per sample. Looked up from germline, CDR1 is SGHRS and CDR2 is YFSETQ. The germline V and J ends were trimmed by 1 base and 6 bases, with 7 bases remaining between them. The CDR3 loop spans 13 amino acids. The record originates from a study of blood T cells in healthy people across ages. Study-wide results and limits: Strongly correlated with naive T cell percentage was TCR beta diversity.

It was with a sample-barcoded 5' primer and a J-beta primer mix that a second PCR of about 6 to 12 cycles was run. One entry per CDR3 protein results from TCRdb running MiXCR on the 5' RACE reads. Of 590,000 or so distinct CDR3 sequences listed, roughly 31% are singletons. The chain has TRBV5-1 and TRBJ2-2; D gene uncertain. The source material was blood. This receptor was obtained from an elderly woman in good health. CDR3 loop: CASSLTRPGELFF. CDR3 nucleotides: TGCGCCAGCAGCTTGACAAGACCCGGGGAGCTGTTTTTT.